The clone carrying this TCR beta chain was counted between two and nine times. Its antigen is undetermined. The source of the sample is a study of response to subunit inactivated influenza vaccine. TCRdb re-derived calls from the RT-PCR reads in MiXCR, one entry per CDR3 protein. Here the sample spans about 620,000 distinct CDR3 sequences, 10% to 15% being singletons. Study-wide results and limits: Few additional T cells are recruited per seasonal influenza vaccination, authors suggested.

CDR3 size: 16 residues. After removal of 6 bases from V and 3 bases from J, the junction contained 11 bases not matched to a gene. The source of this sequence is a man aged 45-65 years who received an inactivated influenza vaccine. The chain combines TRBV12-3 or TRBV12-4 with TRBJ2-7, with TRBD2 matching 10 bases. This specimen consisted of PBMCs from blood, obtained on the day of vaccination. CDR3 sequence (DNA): TGTGCCAGCAGCGAAGGAGCGGGAGGGCCGAGCTACGAGCAGTACTTC. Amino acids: CASSEGAGGPSYEQYF.